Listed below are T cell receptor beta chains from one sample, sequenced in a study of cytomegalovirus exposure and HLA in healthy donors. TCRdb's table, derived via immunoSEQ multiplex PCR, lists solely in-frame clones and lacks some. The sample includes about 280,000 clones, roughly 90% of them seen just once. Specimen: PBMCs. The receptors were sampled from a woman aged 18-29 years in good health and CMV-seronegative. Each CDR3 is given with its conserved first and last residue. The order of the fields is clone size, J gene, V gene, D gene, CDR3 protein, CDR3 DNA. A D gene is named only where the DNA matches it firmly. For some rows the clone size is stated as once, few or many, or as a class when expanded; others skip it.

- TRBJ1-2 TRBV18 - CASSPFNGYTF TGTGCCAGCTCACCATTTAATGGCTACACCTTC
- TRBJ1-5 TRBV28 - CASSFGGQGQPQHF TGTGCCAGCAGTTTCGGGGGGCAGGGTCAGCCCCAGCATTTT
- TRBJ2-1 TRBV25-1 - CASTLFPSGYNEQFF TGTGCCAGCACCCTCTTTCCATCCGGTTACAATGAGCAGTTCTTC
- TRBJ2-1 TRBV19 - CASSIRRQARPNEQFF TGTGCCAGTAGTATCCGGCGCCAGGCCCGCCCCAATGAGCAGTTCTTC
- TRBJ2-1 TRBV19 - CASSIRSYNEQFF TGTGCCAGTAGTATCCGGTCCTACAATGAGCAGTTCTTC
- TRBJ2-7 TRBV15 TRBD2 CAAGGVYEQYF TGTGCCGCGGGGGGGGTCTACGAGCAGTACTTC
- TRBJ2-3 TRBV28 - CASSFRVITDTQYF TGTGCCAGCAGTTTTCGTGTAATCACAGATACGCAGTATTTT
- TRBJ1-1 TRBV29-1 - CSVEDRPGSEAFF TGCAGCGTTGAAGATCGGCCAGGGTCTGAAGCTTTCTTT
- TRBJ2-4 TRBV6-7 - CASSYSSGNGPSRENIQYF TGTGCCAGCAGTTACTCGTCAGGGAATGGGCCAAGCAGGGAAAACATTCAGTACTTC
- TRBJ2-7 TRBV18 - CASSIGQTYEQYF TGTGCCAGCTCAATAGGACAGACCTACGAGCAGTACTTC
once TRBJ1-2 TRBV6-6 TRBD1 CASRLDRGRNYGYTF TGTGCCAGCAGGCTCGACAGGGGTCGTAACTATGGCTACACCTTC
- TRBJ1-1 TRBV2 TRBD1 CASSPDRVRLAEAFF TGTGCCAGCAGTCCCGACAGGGTGAGGCTGGCTGAAGCTTTCTTT
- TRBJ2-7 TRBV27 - CASSYLERGYEQYF TGTGCCAGCAGTTACCTAGAGAGAGGTTACGAGCAGTACTTC
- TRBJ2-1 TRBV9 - CASSVSYLTMVQFF TGTGCCAGCAGCGTCTCCTACCTTACGATGGTGCAGTTCTTC
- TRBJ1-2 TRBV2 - CASISGVGSAYGYTF TGTGCCAGCATTAGCGGGGTTGGGTCGGCCTATGGCTACACCTTC
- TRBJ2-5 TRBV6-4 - CASRARGAHNQETQYF TGTGCCTCAAGGGCCAGGGGGGCTCATAACCAAGAGACCCAGTACTTC
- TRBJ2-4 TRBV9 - CASSVSGESNIQYF TGTGCCAGCAGCGTTTCGGGAGAGAGTAACATTCAGTACTTC
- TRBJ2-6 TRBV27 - CASATGTSGANVLTF TGTGCCAGCGCAACAGGGACCTCTGGGGCCAACGTCCTGACTTTC
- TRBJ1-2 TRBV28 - CASSWGDSGLTF TGTGCCAGCAGCTGGGGGGATTCTGGGTTAACCTTC
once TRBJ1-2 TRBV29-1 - CSVEVNYTF TGCAGCGTTGAAGTTAATTACACCTTC
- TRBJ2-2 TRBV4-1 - CASSRLGPLEGTGELFF TGCGCCAGCAGCCGCCTCGGACCCCTAGAGGGAACCGGGGAGCTGTTTTTT
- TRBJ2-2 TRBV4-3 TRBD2 CASSPRGAGGNTGELFF TGCGCCAGCAGCCCCCGCGGAGCGGGAGGGAACACCGGGGAGCTGTTTTTT
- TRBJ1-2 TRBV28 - CASSLQGLSGYTF TGTGCCAGCAGTTTGCAGGGTCTCTCCGGCTACACCTTC
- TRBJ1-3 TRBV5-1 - CASSQQPRGNSGNTIYF TGCGCCAGCAGTCAACAACCCAGGGGTAACTCTGGAAACACCATATATTTT
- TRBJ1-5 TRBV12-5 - CASGLAGMGSNQPQHF TGTGCTAGTGGTTTGGCGGGGATGGGGAGCAATCAGCCCCAGCATTTT
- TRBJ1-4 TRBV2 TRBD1 CASSDGQGLPELFF TGTGCCAGCAGTGATGGACAGGGGCTGCCGGAACTGTTTTTT
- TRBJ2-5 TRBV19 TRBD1 CASSPWTGTETQYF TGTGCCAGTAGTCCCTGGACAGGGACAGAGACCCAGTACTTC
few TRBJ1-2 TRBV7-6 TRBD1 CASSSGQIYGYTF TGTGCCAGCAGCTCGGGACAGATCTATGGCTACACCTTC
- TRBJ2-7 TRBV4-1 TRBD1 CASSQIRGPSYEQYF TGCGCCAGCAGCCAAATCAGGGGGCCATCCTACGAGCAGTACTTC
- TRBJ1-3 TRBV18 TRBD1 CASSPGAPQDRGRRTPMAIYF TGTGCCAGCTCACCCGGGGCCCCACAGGACAGGGGGCGGAGAACACCAATGGCCATATATTTT
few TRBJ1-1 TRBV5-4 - CASQRTDTEAFF TGTGCCAGCCAAAGGACAGACACTGAAGCTTTCTTT
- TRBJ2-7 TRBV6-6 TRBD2 CASRLLAESYEQYF TGTGCCAGCAGACTACTAGCGGAATCCTACGAGCAGTACTTC
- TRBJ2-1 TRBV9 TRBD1 CASSTRTGTYNEQFF TGTGCCAGCAGCACCCGGACAGGTACCTACAATGAGCAGTTCTTC
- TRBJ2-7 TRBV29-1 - CSVEAMDTYEQYF TGCAGCGTTGAAGCTATGGACACCTACGAGCAGTACTTC
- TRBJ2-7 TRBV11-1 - CASSSVHEQYF TGTGCCAGCAGCAGCGTCCACGAGCAGTACTTC
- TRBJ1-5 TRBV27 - CASSLRTASPQHF TGTGCCAGCAGTCTCCGGACAGCCTCGCCCCAGCATTTT
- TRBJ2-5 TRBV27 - CASSPDQETQYF TGTGCCAGCAGTCCCGACCAAGAGACCCAGTACTTC
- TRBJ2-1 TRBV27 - CASSPPRLLARNEQFF TGTGCCAGCAGTCCCCCCCGGTTACTAGCACGCAATGAGCAGTTCTTC
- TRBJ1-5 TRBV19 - CASSTVAHSNQPQHF TGTGCCAGTAGCACAGTCGCCCATAGCAATCAGCCCCAGCATTTT
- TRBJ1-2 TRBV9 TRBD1 CASSVELKGTGVEDYGYTF TGTGCCAGCAGCGTAGAACTAAAGGGAACAGGGGTGGAGGACTATGGCTACACCTTC
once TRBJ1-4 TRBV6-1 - CASSELGNEKLFF TGTGCCAGCAGTGAGCTAGGAAATGAAAAACTGTTTTTT
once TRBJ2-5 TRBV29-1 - CSVRSAIETQYF TGCAGCGTTCGGAGCGCGATAGAGACCCAGTACTTC
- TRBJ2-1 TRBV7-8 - CASSLALPSSQHNEQFF TGTGCCAGCAGCTTAGCGCTTCCTAGCTCCCAGCACAATGAGCAGTTCTTC
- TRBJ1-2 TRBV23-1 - CAINRGFYTF TGCGCCATAAACCGGGGATTTTACACCTTC
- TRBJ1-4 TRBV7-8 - CASSLKGATNEKLFF TGTGCCAGCAGCTTAAAAGGGGCAACTAATGAAAAACTGTTTTTT
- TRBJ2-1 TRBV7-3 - CASSPNGGLGWIF TGTGCCAGCAGCCCAAACGGGGGGCTTGGCTGGATCTTC
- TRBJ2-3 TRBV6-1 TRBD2 CASSERLATTDTQYF TGTGCCAGCAGTGAACGACTAGCGACCACAGATACGCAGTATTTT
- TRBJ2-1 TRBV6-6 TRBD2 CASIGTSASYYNEQFF TGTGCCAGCATCGGGACTAGTGCTTCTTACTACAATGAGCAGTTCTTC
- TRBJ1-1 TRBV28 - CAIEALGRRQEAFF TGTGCCATCGAAGCCCTTGGACGGAGACAGGAAGCTTTCTTT
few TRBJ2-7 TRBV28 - CASSLAEYEQYF TGTGCCAGCAGTTTAGCCGAGTACGAGCAGTACTTC
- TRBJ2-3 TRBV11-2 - CASSLDRDSRTYF TGTGCCAGCAGCTTAGATAGGGACTCCCGGACGTATTTT
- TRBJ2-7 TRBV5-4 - CASSVEESSYEQYF TGTGCCAGCAGCGTCGAGGAGAGCTCCTACGAGCAGTACTTC
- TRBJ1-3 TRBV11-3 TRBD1 CASSLGQGEDTIYF TGTGCCAGCAGCCTTGGACAGGGTGAGGACACCATATATTTT
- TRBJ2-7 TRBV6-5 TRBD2 CASSQQASGHYEQYF TGTGCCAGCAGCCAACAGGCTAGCGGGCACTACGAGCAGTACTTC
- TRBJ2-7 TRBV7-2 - CASSPGYEQYF TGTGCCAGCAGCCCAGGATACGAGCAGTACTTC
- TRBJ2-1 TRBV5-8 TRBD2 CASSPGGARYNEQFF TGTGCCAGCAGCCCGGGAGGCGCCAGGTACAATGAGCAGTTCTTC
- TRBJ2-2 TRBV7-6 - CASSLAFAGNTGELFF TGTGCCAGCAGCTTAGCGTTCGCAGGGAACACCGGGGAGCTGTTTTTT